One sample yielded the 14 T cell receptor beta chains listed below, sequenced in a study of cytomegalovirus exposure and HLA in healthy donors. The PCR employed 60 Vbeta primers together with 13 Jbeta primers. Repertoires were generated with immunoSEQ multiplex PCR, while TCRdb's copy carries only in-frame clones and drops some. The sample carries 180,000 or so clones, 77% recorded once. The specimen was PBMCs. All receptors come from a woman aged 55-69 years in good health and CMV-seropositive.

The chain employs TRBV4-1 and TRBJ2-2; perhaps TRBD1 as D (5 bases). The CDR3 length is 14 residues. Germline lookup yields CDR1 MGHRA and CDR2 YSYEKL. Trimming removed 4 bases from V and 3 bases from J, with 9 bases in between. The CDR3 reads CASSRRVHTGELFF. In nucleotides, the CDR3 is TGCGCCAGCAGCCGCAGGGTCCACACCGGGGAGCTGTTTTTT.

The chain employs TRBV7-2 and TRBJ2-1; D is undetermined. Germline CDR1 and CDR2: SGHTA and FQGNSA. This CDR3 is 13 amino acids long. Trimming took off 8 bases at V and 5 bases at J, with 13 bases between the two ends. The CDR3 region has the DNA TGTGCCAGCGACGGGTTACTCAACAATGAGCAGTTCTTC. Translating it yields CASDGLLNNEQFF. The whole variable domain, filled in from reference TRBV7-2 and TRBJ2-1, reads GAGVSQSPSNKVTEKGKDVELRCDPISGHTALYWYRQSLGQGLEFLIYFQGNSAPDKSGLPSDRFSAERTGGSVSTLTIQRTQQEDSAVYLCASDGLLNNEQFFGPGTRLTVL.

For this clone: Its ends do not fully match the called genes, so a read error is possible. The V call is TRBV25-1, the J call TRBJ1-1, with D perhaps TRBD1 (5 bases). Germline V gene sequence: CDR1 MGHDK, CDR2 SYGVNS. This CDR3 is built from 13 residues. CDR3 coding DNA: TGTGCCGGCAGCAGGGTATTTAACACTGAAGCTTTCTTT. Its translation is CAGSRVFNTEAFF.

This clone came up a few times. The chain joins TRBV13 to TRBJ2-2; 9 bases are shared with TRBD2. The junction had 6 bases not matched to a gene; V was cut back by 5 bases and J by 5 bases. This CDR3 has 15 residues. Germline V CDR1 and CDR2: PRHDT, FYEKMQ (reference sequence). The CDR3 protein is CASSRSGRVTGELFF. The CDR3 bases are TGTGCCAGCAGCCGTAGCGGGAGAGTGACCGGGGAGCTGTTTTTT.

This clone was counted once. The CDR3 DNA reads as TGTGCCAGCTCACCACCGTCAAGGGGGACTAGCGGAGGCATCTACAATGAGCAGTTCTTC. Its translation is CASSPPSRGTSGGIYNEQFF. The rearrangement uses TRBV18 and TRBJ2-1, with TRBD2 matching over 11 bases. This CDR3 comprises 20 residues. Unmatched junction bases numbered 13, after V lost 0 bases and J lost 3 bases. Germline-derived CDR1 and CDR2 are KGHSH and LQKENI. Full variable domain (outside the CDR3, taken from reference TRBV18 and TRBJ2-1): NAGVMQNPRHLVRRRGQEARLRCSPMKGHSHVYWYRQLPEEGLKFMVYLQKENIIDESGMPKERFSAEFPKEGPSILRIQQVVRGDSAAYFCASSPPSRGTSGGIYNEQFFGPGTRLTVL.

The chain uses TRBV28 and TRBJ2-2; D is unresolved. Trimming stripped 2 bases from V and 6 bases from J, with 7 bases between. There are 13 residues in the CDR3. Per the germline V gene, CDR1 is MDHEN and CDR2 is SYDVKM. CDR3 sequence reads: CASSLVLSGELFF. CDR3 DNA sequence: TGTGCCAGCAGTTTAGTCCTCTCCGGGGAGCTGTTTTTT.

This clone occurred once. This rearrangement joins TRBV11-2 to TRBJ1-1; 8 bases match TRBD1. Germline CDR1 is SGHAT and CDR2 is FQNNGV. The CDR3 extends over 16 amino acids. J gave up 3 bases and V 1 base, and 7 bases lay outside the gene matches. The CDR3 nucleotides read TGTGCCAGCAGCTTAGTCAGGGGGCGCAGGGACACTGAAGCTTTCTTT. It is translated as CASSLVRGRRDTEAFF.

The rearrangement uses TRBV2 and TRBJ2-7, with 7 positions matching TRBD2. The V and J ends lost 8 bases and 6 bases, in that order; junction bases with no gene match: 1. The CDR3 has 10 residues. CDR1 SNHLY and CDR2 FYNNEI come from the germline V gene. The CDR3 here is CASGRGEQYF. The CDR3 DNA reads TGTGCCAGCGGGAGGGGCGAGCAGTACTTC.

The rearrangement joins TRBV30 to TRBJ1-5, with 7 bases fitting TRBD1. Germline CDR1 reads GTSNPN; CDR2 reads SVGIG (reference sequence). The CDR3 is made up of 15 amino acids. Trimming took 1 base from V and 3 from J; bases not matched to a gene: 6. The CDR3 region has the DNA TGTGCCTGGAGTGGAGGACAGGCCCCCAATCAGCCCCAGCATTTT. This codes for CAWSGGQAPNQPQHF. The full variable domain, in which reference TRBV30 and TRBJ1-5 provide the parts outside the CDR3, is SQTIHQWPATLVQPVGSPLSLECTVEGTSNPNLYWYRQAAGRGLQLLFYSVGIGQISSEVPQNLSASRPQDRQFILSSKKLLLSDSGFYLCAWSGGQAPNQPQHFGDGTRLSIL.

The CDR3 DNA reads as TGTGCCAGTAGTGACACAGGGGTTTCCGCTGGAAACACCATATATTTT. Its protein is CASSDTGVSAGNTIYF. The chain has TRBV19 and TRBJ1-3, with 7 bases aligning to TRBD1. CDR1 LNHDA and CDR2 SQIVND come from the germline V gene (reference sequence). The CDR3 runs to 16 residues. Germline trimming cut 5 bases from V and 2 bases from J; bases unmatched to any gene: 9.

The rearrangement uses TRBV6-5 and TRBJ1-1, with 10 positions matching TRBD1. The CDR3 loop spans 14 amino acids. Germline CDR1 and CDR2: MNHEY and SVGAGI. V shed 5 bases and J 6 bases; nucleotides not matched to a gene: 6. The CDR3: CASSTGTGVPEAFF. The CDR3 nucleotides are TGTGCCAGCAGTACCGGGACAGGGGTCCCTGAAGCTTTCTTT.

This clone was counted between two and nine times. The chain is built from TRBV4-3 and TRBJ2-3; TRBD2 matches at 7 bases. The germline V gene encodes CDR1 LGHNA and CDR2 YSLEER. The junction had 10 bases not matched to a gene; V was cut back by 0 bases and J by 4 bases. This CDR3 region has 17 residues. The CDR3 DNA follows: TGCGCCAGCAGCCAAGATCCAGCAGCGGGGATGTCAGATACGCAGTATTTT. Translating it yields CASSQDPAAGMSDTQYF.

The CDR3 bases are TGCAGTGACAGGGTCGCCGAGCAGTACTTC. Its protein is CSDRVAEQYF. The rearrangement joins TRBV20-1 to TRBJ2-7, with D possibly TRBD1 on 6 matching bases. The V gene's germline CDR1 is DFQATT and CDR2 SNEGSKA (reference sequence). Trimming took 7 bases from V and 6 from J, leaving 10 bases between them. The CDR3 consists of 10 residues.

The chain couples TRBV11-2 to TRBJ2-7, with TRBD1 identical over 7 bases. The ends lost 4 bases at V and 2 bases at J; junction bases unmatched: 11. Germline V CDR1 and CDR2: SGHAT, FQNNGV. The CDR3 length is 16 residues. In nucleotides, the CDR3 is TGTGCCAGCAGCTCGTACCGACAGGGTAATCCCTACGAGCAGTACTTC. The encoded protein is CASSSYRQGNPYEQYF. The entire variable domain, with the rest obtained from reference TRBV11-2 and TRBJ2-7, is as follows: EAGVAQSPRYKIIEKRQSVAFWCNPISGHATLYWYQQILGQGPKLLIQFQNNGVVDDSQLPKDRFSAERLKGVDSTLKIQPAKLEDSAVYLCASSSYRQGNPYEQYFGPGTRLTVT.